Reported below is one TCR beta chain. This entry belongs to a study of control samples from healthy donors and cancer patients. Sequenced by immunoSEQ multiplex PCR; TCRdb stores in-frame clones only, minus some. The sample includes some 160,000 clones, 92% of them seen just once. Germline CDR1 reads MNHEY; CDR2 reads SVGAGI. V dropped 7 bases and J dropped 0 bases, with 10 bases sitting between them. The CDR3 has 13 residues. The receptor comes from a woman aged 25-40 years in good health. Sequencing input: blood. The chain uses TRBV6-5 and TRBJ2-7; D ambiguous. CDR3 region: CASTGDLSYEQYF. For the CDR3, the DNA is TGTGCCAGCACTGGAGACCTCTCCTACGAGCAGTACTTC.